The present TCR beta chain was sequenced within a study of T cells in Graves' hyperthyroidism and ophthalmopathy. Active moderate-to-severe ophthalmopathy, Clinical Activity Score at least 3, NOSPECS at least 4, under 3 months' duration. Diagnoses used clinical symptoms, serum thyroxine and TRAb, thyroid ultrasound and orbital computed tomography. Amplified TCR beta CDR3 regions derived from RNA transcripts. First-round RT-PCR targeting the TCR CDR3 was performed with the HTBI primer set. TCRdb ran MiXCR on the multiplex PCR reads and lists one entry per CDR3 protein. In the table there are hundreds of thousands of distinct CDR3 sequences, approximately 22% of which are singletons. In its sample, this clonotype was seen a few times. The V end lost 6 bases, the J end lost 9 bases, and 15 bases lay between the germline ends. There are 14 residues in the CDR3.

V and J are TRBV12-3 or TRBV12-4 and TRBJ1-6, with D perhaps matching TRBD1 (6 bases). Sequencing was performed on blood. This TCR was recovered from a woman aged 70 to 79 with Graves' ophthalmopathy. The CDR3 sequence: CASRMTGGTSPLHF. As DNA, the CDR3 is TGTGCCAGCAGAATGACAGGAGGGACTTCACCCCTCCACTTT.